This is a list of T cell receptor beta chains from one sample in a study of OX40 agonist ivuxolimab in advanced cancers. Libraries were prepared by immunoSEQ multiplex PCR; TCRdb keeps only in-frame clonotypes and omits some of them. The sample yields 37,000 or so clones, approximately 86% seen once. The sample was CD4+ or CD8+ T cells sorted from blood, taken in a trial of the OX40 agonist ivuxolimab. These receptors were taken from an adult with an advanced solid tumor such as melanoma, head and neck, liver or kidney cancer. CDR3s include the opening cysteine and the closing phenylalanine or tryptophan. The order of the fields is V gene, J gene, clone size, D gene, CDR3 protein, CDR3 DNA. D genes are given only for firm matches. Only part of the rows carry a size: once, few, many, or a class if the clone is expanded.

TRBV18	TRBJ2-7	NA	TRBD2	CATRSGGTTYEQYF	TGCGCTACGCGTAGCGGGGGAACTACCTACGAGCAGTACTTC
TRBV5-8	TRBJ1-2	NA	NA	CASSLGGGNYGYTF	TGTGCCAGCAGCTTGGGTGGAGGGAACTATGGCTACACCTTC
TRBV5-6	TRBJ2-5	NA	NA	CASSSTGEGGAETQYF	TGTGCCAGCAGCTCTACAGGGGAGGGGGGGGCGGAGACCCAGTACTTC
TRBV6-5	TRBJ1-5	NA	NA	CASREYSNQPQHF	TGTGCCAGCAGGGAGTATAGCAATCAGCCCCAGCATTTT
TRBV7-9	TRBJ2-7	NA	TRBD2	CASSSLAGPYEQYF	TGTGCCAGCAGCTCATTAGCGGGGCCCTACGAGCAGTACTTC
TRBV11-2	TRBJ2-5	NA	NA	CASSLSVQETQYF	TGTGCCAGCAGCCTTAGCGTACAAGAGACCCAGTACTTC
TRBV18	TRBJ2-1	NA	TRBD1	CASSPPIRGQGYNEQFF	TGTGCCAGCTCACCACCGATCCGGGGACAGGGCTACAATGAGCAGTTCTTC
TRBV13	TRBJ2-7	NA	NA	CASSASAEQYF	TGTGCCAGCAGCGCCAGCGCGGAGCAGTACTTC
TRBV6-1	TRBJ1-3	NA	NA	CASSGRDITSSGNTIYF	TGTGCCAGCAGTGGTCGGGACATAACTTCCTCTGGAAACACCATATATTTT
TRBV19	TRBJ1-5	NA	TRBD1	CASSPGQGISNQPQHF	TGTGCCAGTAGTCCAGGACAGGGGATTAGCAATCAGCCCCAGCATTTT
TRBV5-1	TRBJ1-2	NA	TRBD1	CASSPGTGYGYTF	TGCGCCAGCAGCCCCGGGACAGGGTATGGCTACACCTTC
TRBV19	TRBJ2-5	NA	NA	CASSTARSETQYF	TGTGCCAGTAGTACCGCAAGATCAGAGACCCAGTACTTC
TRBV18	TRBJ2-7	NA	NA	CASSPLRTYEQYF	TGTGCCAGCTCACCACTTAGGACCTACGAGCAGTACTTC
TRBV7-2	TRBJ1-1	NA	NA	CASSSSTAMNTEAFF	TGTGCCAGCAGCTCCTCGACAGCGATGAACACTGAAGCTTTCTTT
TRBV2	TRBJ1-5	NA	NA	CASSDPITVRREPQHF	TGTGCCAGCAGCGACCCGATTACAGTCCGGAGGGAGCCCCAGCATTTT
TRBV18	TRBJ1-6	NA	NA	CASSPGVGNSPLHF	TGTGCCAGCTCACCAGGGGTCGGGAATTCACCCCTCCACTTT
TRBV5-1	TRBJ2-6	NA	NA	CASSLLTSGANVLTF	TGCGCCAGCAGCTTGCTAACCTCTGGGGCCAACGTCCTGACTTTC
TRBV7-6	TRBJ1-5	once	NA	CASSLAGRYSNQPQHF	TGTGCCAGCAGCTTAGCGGGGAGATATAGCAATCAGCCCCAGCATTTT
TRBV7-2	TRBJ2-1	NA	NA	CASSPRTVTYNEQFF	TGTGCCAGCAGCCCGCGGACGGTGACCTACAATGAGCAGTTCTTC
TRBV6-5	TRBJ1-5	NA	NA	CASSYSGGRGAQHF	TGTGCCAGCAGTTACTCGGGGGGGAGGGGGGCCCAGCATTTT
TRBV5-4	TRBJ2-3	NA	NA	CASSPPGVPSTDTQYF	TGTGCCAGCAGCCCTCCGGGGGTTCCTAGCACAGATACGCAGTATTTT
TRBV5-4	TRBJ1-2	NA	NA	CASRERQGGNYGYTF	TGTGCCAGCAGGGAGAGGCAGGGCGGCAACTATGGCTACACCTTC
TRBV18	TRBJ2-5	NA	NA	CASAELDYGETQYF	TGTGCCAGCGCTGAACTGGACTATGGGGAGACCCAGTACTTC
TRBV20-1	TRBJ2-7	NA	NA	CSAKSTYEQYF	TGCAGTGCAAAGTCGACCTACGAGCAGTACTTC
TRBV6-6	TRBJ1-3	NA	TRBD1	CASSRNRGRNTIYF	TGTGCCAGCAGCCGAAACAGGGGGAGAAACACCATATATTTT
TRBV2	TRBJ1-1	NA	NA	CASSAPDLGNTEAFF	TGTGCCAGCAGTGCTCCGGACCTGGGAAACACTGAAGCTTTCTTT
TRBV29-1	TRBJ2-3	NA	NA	CSVERRRGTDTQYF	TGCAGCGTTGAGAGGAGGCGGGGCACAGATACGCAGTATTTT
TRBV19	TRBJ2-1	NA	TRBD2	CASSRTYGGTYNEQFF	TGTGCCAGTAGTAGAACTTACGGGGGGACCTACAATGAGCAGTTCTTC
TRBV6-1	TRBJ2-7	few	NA	CASSGVGGPYEQYF	TGTGCCAGCAGTGGGGTGGGGGGGCCATACGAGCAGTACTTC
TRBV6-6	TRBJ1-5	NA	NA	CAGSALGNQPQHF	TGTGCCGGGTCCGCATTGGGCAATCAGCCCCAGCATTTT
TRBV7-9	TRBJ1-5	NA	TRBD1	CASSQKTGYSNQPQHF	TGTGCCAGCAGCCAGAAGACAGGGTATAGCAATCAGCCCCAGCATTTT
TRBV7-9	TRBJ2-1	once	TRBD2	CASSSSSGGDHSYNEQFF	TGTGCCAGCAGCTCGTCTAGCGGGGGGGACCACTCCTACAATGAGCAGTTCTTC
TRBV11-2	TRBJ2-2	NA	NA	CASSLDRLPMSGELFF	TGTGCCAGCAGCTTAGATCGTCTCCCGATGTCCGGGGAGCTGTTTTTT
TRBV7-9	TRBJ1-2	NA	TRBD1	CASRPIDRAGNYGYTF	TGTGCCAGCAGACCAATTGACAGGGCTGGCAACTATGGCTACACCTTC
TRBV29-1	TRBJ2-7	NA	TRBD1	CSANQGAYEQYF	TGCAGCGCCAATCAGGGGGCCTACGAGCAGTACTTC
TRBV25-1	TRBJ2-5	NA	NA	CASSERWGETQYF	TGTGCCAGCAGTGAAAGGTGGGGGGAGACCCAGTACTTC
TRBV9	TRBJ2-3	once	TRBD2	CASSVSVAGEVTQYF	TGTGCCAGCAGCGTAAGCGTAGCGGGGGAGGTTACGCAGTATTTT
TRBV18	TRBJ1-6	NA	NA	CASSPSWDRDKPLHF	TGTGCCAGCTCCCCTAGTTGGGACCGAGATAAACCCCTCCACTTT
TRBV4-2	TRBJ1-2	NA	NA	CASSLDFVTANYGYTF	TGTGCCAGCAGCTTGGATTTCGTGACCGCGAACTATGGCTACACCTTC
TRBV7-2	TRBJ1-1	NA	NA	CASSLDAGASTEAFF	TGTGCCAGCAGCTTAGATGCGGGGGCGAGCACTGAAGCTTTCTTT
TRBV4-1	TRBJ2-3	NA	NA	CASSHPGPKPTDTQYF	TGCGCCAGCAGCCATCCTGGCCCCAAACCGACAGATACGCAGTATTTT
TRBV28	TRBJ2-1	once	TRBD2	CASSPGTSGVNEQFF	TGTGCCAGCAGCCCAGGGACTAGCGGGGTAAATGAGCAGTTCTTC
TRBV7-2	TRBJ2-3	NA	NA	CASSLGRTDTQYF	TGTGCCAGCAGCTTAGGGCGAACAGATACGCAGTATTTT
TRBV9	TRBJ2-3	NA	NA	CASSGGRGTDTQYF	TGTGCCAGCAGCGGGGGGAGAGGGACAGATACGCAGTATTTT
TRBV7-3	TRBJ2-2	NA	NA	CASSFSANTGELFF	TGTGCCAGCAGCTTTTCGGCGAACACCGGGGAGCTGTTTTTT
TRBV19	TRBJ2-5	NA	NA	CASSNVGGLETQYF	TGTGCCAGTAGTAACGTGGGGGGGCTGGAGACCCAGTACTTC
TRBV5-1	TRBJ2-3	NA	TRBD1	CASSIGQGSDTQYF	TGCGCCAGCAGCATCGGACAGGGGTCAGATACGCAGTATTTT
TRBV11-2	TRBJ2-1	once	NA	CASSLAGAPNYNEQFF	TGTGCCAGCAGCTTAGCGGGAGCACCCAATTACAATGAGCAGTTCTTC
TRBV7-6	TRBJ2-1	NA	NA	CASSASLTHNEQFF	TGTGCCAGCAGCGCCTCCTTAACCCATAATGAGCAGTTCTTC
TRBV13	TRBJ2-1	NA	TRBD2	CASQRGGLYNEQFF	TGTGCCAGCCAGCGGGGGGGACTCTACAATGAGCAGTTCTTC
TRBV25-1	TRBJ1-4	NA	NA	CASSDRAANEKLFF	TGTGCCAGCAGTGACCGCGCGGCTAATGAAAAACTGTTTTTT
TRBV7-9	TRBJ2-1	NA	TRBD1	CASSLSRDRPNNEQFF	TGTGCCAGCAGCTTATCTAGGGACAGACCAAACAATGAGCAGTTCTTC
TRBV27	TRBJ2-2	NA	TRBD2	CASSLSGLAGEVTGELFF	TGTGCCAGCAGTTTATCTGGACTAGCGGGGGAGGTAACCGGGGAGCTGTTTTTT
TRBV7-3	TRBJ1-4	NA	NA	CASSLTGRDEKLFF	TGTGCCAGCAGCTTAACGGGGCGGGATGAAAAACTGTTTTTT
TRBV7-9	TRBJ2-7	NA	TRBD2	CASSLVPSGGAPSYEQYF	TGTGCCAGCAGCTTAGTCCCTAGCGGGGGGGCCCCCTCCTACGAGCAGTACTTC
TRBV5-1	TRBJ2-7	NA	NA	CASSLGGQGISRSYEQYF	TGCGCCAGCAGCTTGGGAGGTCAGGGGATCTCCCGCTCCTACGAGCAGTACTTC
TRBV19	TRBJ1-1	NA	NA	CASSIGNGLVTEAFF	TGTGCCAGTAGTATCGGGAATGGGCTTGTCACTGAAGCTTTCTTT
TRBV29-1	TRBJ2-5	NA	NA	CSVEGDAPTQYF	TGCAGCGTTGAAGGGGATGCGCCAACCCAGTACTTC
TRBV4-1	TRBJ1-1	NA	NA	CASSQGPAGRTEAFF	TGCGCCAGCAGCCAAGGCCCGGCAGGACGGACTGAAGCTTTCTTT